This TCR beta chain was documented in a study of T cells in Graves' hyperthyroidism and ophthalmopathy. Study-wide results and limits: Appearing also in blood were most of the thyroid clonotypes expanded above 0.001.

The investigators amplified TCR beta CDR3 regions from RNA transcripts. Carried out on the TCR CDR3, a first-round RT-PCR used the HTBI primer set. A single record per CDR3 protein comes from TCRdb applying MiXCR to the multiplex PCR reads. The sample shows roughly 420,000 distinct CDR3 sequences, around 15% of them seen only once. Exclusion followed for patients with uncontrolled infection, other autoimmune disease, pregnancy or lactation. Diagnoses used clinical symptoms, serum thyroxine and TRAb, thyroid ultrasound and orbital computed tomography. CDR1 and CDR2 from the germline V gene are SGHRS and YFSETQ. Trimming took 4 bases from V and 4 from J, leaving 17 bases between them. There are 15 residues in the CDR3. This clonotype came up a few times. Its antigen is as yet unknown.

The source of this sequence is a woman aged 18-29 years with Graves' hyperthyroidism. Sequences were obtained from blood. The V call is TRBV5-1, the J call TRBJ2-5; D unresolved. CDR3 DNA sequence: TGCGCCAGCAGCGGCACCGTCATGATGCGAGAGACCCAGTACTTC. Its translation is CASSGTVMMRETQYF.